The 2 T cell receptor beta chains given below trace back to one sample, sequenced in a study of control samples from healthy donors and cancer patients. This table comes from immunoSEQ multiplex PCR, and its TCRdb copy is limited to in-frame clones, with some not included. The sample includes about 120,000 clones, 89% of them seen just once. Sequenced: blood. These receptors originate from a man in his fifties in good health.

The chain couples TRBV7-4 to TRBJ2-2, with 11 nucleotides matching TRBD1. Looked up from germline, CDR1 is SGHVT and CDR2 is SQSDAQ. V shed 5 bases and J 0 bases; nucleotides not matched to a gene: 20. This CDR3 region has 22 residues. Written as DNA, the CDR3 is TGTGCCAGCAGCCTAACCCGTCCCGGGACAGGGGGGCCTCTCGCGAACACCGGGGAGCTGTTTTTT. It codes for CASSLTRPGTGGPLANTGELFF.

This clone was counted a few times. The chain couples TRBV7-8 to TRBJ1-6; D is ambiguous. The germline gives CDR1 SGHVS, CDR2 FQNEAQ. Trimming removed 7 bases from V and 6 bases from J, with 7 bases in between. The CDR3 totals 12 residues. CDR3 sequence reads: CASMSANSPLHF. Written as DNA, the CDR3 is TGTGCCAGCATGTCCGCTAATTCACCCCTCCACTTT.